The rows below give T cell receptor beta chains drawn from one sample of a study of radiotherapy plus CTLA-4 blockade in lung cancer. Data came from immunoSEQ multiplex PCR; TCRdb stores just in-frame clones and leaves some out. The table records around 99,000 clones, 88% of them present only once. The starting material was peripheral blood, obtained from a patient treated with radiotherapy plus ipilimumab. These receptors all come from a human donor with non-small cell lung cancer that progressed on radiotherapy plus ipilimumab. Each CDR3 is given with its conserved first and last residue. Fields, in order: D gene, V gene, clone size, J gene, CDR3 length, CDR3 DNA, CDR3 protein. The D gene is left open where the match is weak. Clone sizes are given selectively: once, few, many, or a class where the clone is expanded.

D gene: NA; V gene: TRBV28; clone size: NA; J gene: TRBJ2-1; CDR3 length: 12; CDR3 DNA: TGTGCCAGCAGGGCGGGGTACAATGAGCAGTTCTTC; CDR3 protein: CASRAGYNEQFF
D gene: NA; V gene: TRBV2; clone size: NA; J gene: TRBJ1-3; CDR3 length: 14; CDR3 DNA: TGTGCCAGCTCACAGGGACTTACAGGAAACACCATATATTTT; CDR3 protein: CASSQGLTGNTIYF
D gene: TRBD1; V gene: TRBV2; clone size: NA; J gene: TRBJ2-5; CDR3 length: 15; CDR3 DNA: TGTGCCAGCAGCCTGGGACAGCCAGGCCAAGAGACCCAGTACTTC; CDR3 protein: CASSLGQPGQETQYF
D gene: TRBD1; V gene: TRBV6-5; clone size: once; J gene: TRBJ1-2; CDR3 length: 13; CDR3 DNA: TGTGCCAGCAGGGGGGACAGGAGAGGAGGCTACACCTTC; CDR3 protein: CASRGDRRGGYTF
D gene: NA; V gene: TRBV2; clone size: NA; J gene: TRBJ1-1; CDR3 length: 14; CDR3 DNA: TGTGCCAGCACCCCTCACAGGGCCGGGCCTGAAGCTTTCTTT; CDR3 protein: CASTPHRAGPEAFF
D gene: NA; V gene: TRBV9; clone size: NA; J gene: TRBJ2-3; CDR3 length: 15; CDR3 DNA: TGTGCCAGCAGCGTAGTGGGGGGCAGCACAGATACGCAGTATTTT; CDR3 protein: CASSVVGGSTDTQYF
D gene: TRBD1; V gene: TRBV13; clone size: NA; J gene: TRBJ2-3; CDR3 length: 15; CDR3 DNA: TGTGCCAGCAGCCCTGGGGACAGAGACACAGATACGCAGTATTTT; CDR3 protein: CASSPGDRDTDTQYF
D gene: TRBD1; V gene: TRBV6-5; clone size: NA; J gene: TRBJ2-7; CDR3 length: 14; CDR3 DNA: TGTGCCAGCAGTCCCAGCGGGACAGGGGCAGGCCAGTACTTC; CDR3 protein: CASSPSGTGAGQYF
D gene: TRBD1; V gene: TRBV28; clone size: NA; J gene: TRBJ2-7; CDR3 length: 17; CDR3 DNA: TGTGCCAGCAGTTTCCCGACAGGGAAGGTTCTATCCTACGAGCAGTACTTC; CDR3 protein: CASSFPTGKVLSYEQYF
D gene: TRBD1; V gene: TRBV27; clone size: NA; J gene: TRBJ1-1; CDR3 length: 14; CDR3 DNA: TGTGCCAGCAGTTTATCAACAGGGGGGGCTGAAGCTTTCTTT; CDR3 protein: CASSLSTGGAEAFF
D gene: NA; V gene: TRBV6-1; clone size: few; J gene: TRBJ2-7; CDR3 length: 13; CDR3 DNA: TGTGCCAGCAGGAGGGACACCGCCTACGAGCAGTACTTC; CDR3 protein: CASRRDTAYEQYF
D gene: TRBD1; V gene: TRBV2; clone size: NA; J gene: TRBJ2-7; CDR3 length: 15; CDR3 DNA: TGTGCCAGCAAAAACCGGGACAGGGGAAACGGCGAGCAGTACTTC; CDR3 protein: CASKNRDRGNGEQYF
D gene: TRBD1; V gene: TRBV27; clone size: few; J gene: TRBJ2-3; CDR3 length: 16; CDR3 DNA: TGTGCCAGCAGTCTTAAGACAGGGGGCGCTTCAGATACGCAGTATTTT; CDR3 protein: CASSLKTGGASDTQYF
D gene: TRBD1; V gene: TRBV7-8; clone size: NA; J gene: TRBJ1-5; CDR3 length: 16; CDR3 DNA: TGTGCCAGCAGCACTCCCCTGACAGGGAGCAATCAGCCCCAGCATTTT; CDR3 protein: CASSTPLTGSNQPQHF
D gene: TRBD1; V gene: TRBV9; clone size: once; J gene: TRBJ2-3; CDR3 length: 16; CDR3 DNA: TGTGCCAGCAGCGTAGTGGGACAGGGTAGCACAGATACGCAGTATTTT; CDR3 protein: CASSVVGQGSTDTQYF
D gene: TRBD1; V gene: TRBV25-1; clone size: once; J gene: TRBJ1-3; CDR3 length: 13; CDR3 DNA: TGTGCCAGCAGTGTACAGGGGGCGAACACCATATATTTT; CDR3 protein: CASSVQGANTIYF
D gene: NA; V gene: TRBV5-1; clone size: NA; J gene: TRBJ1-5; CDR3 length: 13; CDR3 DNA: TGCGCCAGCAGCTTGGTTCCGAATCAGCCCCAGCATTTT; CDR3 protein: CASSLVPNQPQHF
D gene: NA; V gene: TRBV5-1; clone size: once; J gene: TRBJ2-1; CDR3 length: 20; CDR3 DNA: TGCGCCAGCAGCTTGCGGCGTCTCGGGCGGGCCTTACCCCCCTACAATGAGCAGTTCTTC; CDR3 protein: CASSLRRLGRALPPYNEQFF
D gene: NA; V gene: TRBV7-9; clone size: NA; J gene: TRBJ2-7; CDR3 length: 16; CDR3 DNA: TGTGCCAGCAGCTCGAACCGGGACGGAGCTTACTACGAGCAGTACTTC; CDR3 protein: CASSSNRDGAYYEQYF
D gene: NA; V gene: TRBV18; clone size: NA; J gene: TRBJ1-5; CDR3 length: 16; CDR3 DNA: TGTGCCAGCTCACCTACCGCGGGGAGTTTAGGTCAGCCCCAGCATTTT; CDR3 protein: CASSPTAGSLGQPQHF
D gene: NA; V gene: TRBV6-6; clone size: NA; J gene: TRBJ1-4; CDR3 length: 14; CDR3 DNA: TGTGCCAGCAGTTACTCGGGGGCTAACGAAAAACTGTTTTTT; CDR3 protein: CASSYSGANEKLFF
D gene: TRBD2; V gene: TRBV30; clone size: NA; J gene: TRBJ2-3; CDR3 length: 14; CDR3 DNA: TGTGCTTCGGTCATAGCGGGCCTTTCCGATACGCAGTATTTT; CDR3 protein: CASVIAGLSDTQYF
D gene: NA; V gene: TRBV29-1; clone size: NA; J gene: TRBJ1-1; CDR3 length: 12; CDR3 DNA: TGCAGCGTTGATCGGGTGAACACTGAAGCTTTCTTT; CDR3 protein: CSVDRVNTEAFF
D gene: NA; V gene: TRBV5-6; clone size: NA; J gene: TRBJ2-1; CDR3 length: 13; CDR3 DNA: TGTGCCAGCAGCTTGGCCATGATGGCTGAGCAGTTCTTC; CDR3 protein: CASSLAMMAEQFF
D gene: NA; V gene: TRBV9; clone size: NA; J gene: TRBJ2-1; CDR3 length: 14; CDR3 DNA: TGTGCCAGCAGCGTAGATCTGTCCCGGAATGAGCAGTTCTTC; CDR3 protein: CASSVDLSRNEQFF
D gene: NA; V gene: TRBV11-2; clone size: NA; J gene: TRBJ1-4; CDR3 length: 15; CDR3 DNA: TGTGCCAGCAGCTTTAGTGGGGGAACGCATGAAAAACTGTTTTTT; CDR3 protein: CASSFSGGTHEKLFF
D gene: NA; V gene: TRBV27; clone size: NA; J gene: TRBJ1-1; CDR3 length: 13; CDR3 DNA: TGTGCCAGCAGTTCTCGCCTCAACACTGAAGCTTTCTTT; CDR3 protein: CASSSRLNTEAFF
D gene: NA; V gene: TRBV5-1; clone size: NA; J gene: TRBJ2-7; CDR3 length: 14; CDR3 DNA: TGCGCCAGCAGCTTGGAGGTGGGTAGTAACGAGCAGTACTTC; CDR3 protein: CASSLEVGSNEQYF
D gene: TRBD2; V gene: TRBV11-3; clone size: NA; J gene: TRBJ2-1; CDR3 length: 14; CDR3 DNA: TGTGCCAGCATACTAGCGGGAGGAAACAATGAGCAGTTCTTC; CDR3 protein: CASILAGGNNEQFF
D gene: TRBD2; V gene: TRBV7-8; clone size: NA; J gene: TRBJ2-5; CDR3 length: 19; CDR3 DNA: TGTGCCAGCAGCACCCGTGGTAGCGGGACGGGTCGACTCGTGGGGACCCAGTACTTC; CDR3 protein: CASSTRGSGTGRLVGTQYF
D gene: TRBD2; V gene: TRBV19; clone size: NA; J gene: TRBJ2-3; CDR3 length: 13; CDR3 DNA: TGTGCCAGTAGTTACCAGCGGGAGCATACGCAGTATTTT; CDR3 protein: CASSYQREHTQYF
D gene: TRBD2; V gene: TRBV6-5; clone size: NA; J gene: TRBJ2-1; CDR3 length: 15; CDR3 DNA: TGTGCCAGCACCCCTAGCGGGAGTTCCTACAATGAGCAGTTCTTC; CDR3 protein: CASTPSGSSYNEQFF
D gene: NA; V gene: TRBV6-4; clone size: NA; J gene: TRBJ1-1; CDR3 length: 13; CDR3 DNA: TGTGCCAGCAGCTTCGGCCCGACAACTGAAGCTTTCTTT; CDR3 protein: CASSFGPTTEAFF
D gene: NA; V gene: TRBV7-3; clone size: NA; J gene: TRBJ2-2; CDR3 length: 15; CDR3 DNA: TGTGCCAGCAGCCTGAACAGCTTTGGGACCGGGGAGCTGTTTTTT; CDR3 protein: CASSLNSFGTGELFF
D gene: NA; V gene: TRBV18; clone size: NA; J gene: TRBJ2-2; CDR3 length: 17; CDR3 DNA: TGTGCCAGCTCACCTTCTTCTACAGGGCGGTACACCGGGGAGCTGTTTTTT; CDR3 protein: CASSPSSTGRYTGELFF
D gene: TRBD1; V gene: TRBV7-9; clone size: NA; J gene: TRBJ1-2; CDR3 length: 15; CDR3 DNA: TGTGCCAGCAGCGCGGGACAGGGTAACCTCAATGGCTACACCTTC; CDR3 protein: CASSAGQGNLNGYTF
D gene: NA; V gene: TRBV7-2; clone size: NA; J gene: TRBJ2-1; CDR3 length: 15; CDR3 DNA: TGTGCCAGCAAGTCGTCGCCTTGGACTTACAATGAGCAGTTCTTC; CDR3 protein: CASKSSPWTYNEQFF
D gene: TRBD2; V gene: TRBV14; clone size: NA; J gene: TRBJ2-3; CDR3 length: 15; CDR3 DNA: TGTGCCAGCAGCCAAATAGCGGGCCTCACAGATACGCAGTATTTT; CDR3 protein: CASSQIAGLTDTQYF
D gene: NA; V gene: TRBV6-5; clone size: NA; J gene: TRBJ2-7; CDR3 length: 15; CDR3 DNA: TGTGCCAGCAGCCCTTCTTCGAGTCGCTCCTACGAGCAGTACTTC; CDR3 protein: CASSPSSSRSYEQYF
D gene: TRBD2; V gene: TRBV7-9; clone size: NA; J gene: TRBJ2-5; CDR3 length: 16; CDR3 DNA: TGTGCCAGCAGTCCAGACATAGCGGGAGGGGGGGAGACCCAGTACTTC; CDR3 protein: CASSPDIAGGGETQYF
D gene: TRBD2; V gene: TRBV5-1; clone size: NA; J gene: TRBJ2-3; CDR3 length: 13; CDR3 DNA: TGCGCCAGCCAACGGGGGGGCACAGATACGCAGTATTTT; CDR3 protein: CASQRGGTDTQYF
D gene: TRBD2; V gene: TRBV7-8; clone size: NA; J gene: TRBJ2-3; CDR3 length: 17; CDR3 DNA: TGTGCCAGCAGCTTAGGACTAGCGGGTCCTAGCACAGATACGCAGTATTTT; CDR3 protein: CASSLGLAGPSTDTQYF
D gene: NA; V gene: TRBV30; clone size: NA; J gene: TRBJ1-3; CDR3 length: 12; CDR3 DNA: TGTGCCTGGAGTGTGGGCGTCGGCACCATATATTTT; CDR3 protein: CAWSVGVGTIYF